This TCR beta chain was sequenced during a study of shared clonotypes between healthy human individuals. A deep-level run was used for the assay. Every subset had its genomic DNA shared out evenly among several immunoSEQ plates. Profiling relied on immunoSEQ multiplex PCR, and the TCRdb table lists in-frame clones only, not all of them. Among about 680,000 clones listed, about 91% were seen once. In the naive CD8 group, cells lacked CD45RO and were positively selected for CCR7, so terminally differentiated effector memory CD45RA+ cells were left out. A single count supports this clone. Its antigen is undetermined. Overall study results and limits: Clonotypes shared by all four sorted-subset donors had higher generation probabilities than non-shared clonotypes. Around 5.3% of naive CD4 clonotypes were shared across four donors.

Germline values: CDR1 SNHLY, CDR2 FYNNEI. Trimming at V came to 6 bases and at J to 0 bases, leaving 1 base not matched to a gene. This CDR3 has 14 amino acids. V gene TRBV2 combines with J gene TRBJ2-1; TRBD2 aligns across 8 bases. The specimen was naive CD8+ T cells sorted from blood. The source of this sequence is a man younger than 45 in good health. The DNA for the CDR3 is TGTGCCAGCAGGAGCGGGAGCTCCTACAATGAGCAGTTCTTC. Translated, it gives CASRSGSSYNEQFF.